This T cell receptor beta chain derives from a study of CXCR3-negative and CXCR3-positive naive CD8 T cells. Study results and limitations: CXCR3-positive naive cells carried more hydrophobic TRB CDR3s than CXCR3-negative naive cells did. Similar TRBV-TRBJ usage was seen in naive cells (both CXCR3-negative and CXCR3-positive), but memory cells differed.

Germline CDR1 and CDR2: SQVTM and ANQGSEA. There are 13 residues in the CDR3. Concerning this clonotype itself: Its target is not known.

Via 5' RACE with UMI labels, TRB cDNA libraries were prepared. After re-calling the 5' RACE reads, TCRdb lists one entry per CDR3 protein, DNA absent. In all, the sample yields about 8,500 distinct CDR3 sequences. The sample taken for sequencing was naive CXCR3- CD8+ T cells from blood. Documented subset: CD45RO-CCR7+CD27+CD95- naive CD8+ T cells lacking CXCR3 (TNR3-). The source of this sequence is a human donor in good health. Some clones in this sample may be carry-over from other donors' samples. The genes are TRBV29-1 and TRBJ1-2. This CDR3 reads CSVEDRSNYGYTF.